This entry describes one TCR beta chain. Some clones are missing from TCRdb's copy, which holds only in-frame ones; the method was immunoSEQ multiplex PCR. This table has more than 150,000 clones, about 94% appearing once. This entry belongs to a study of T cell responses to AZD1222 COVID-19 vaccine. The V and J ends lost 2 bases and 12 bases, in that order; junction bases with no gene match: 10. CDR1 GTSNPN and CDR2 SVGIG come from the germline V gene (reference sequence). The CDR3 is 13 amino acids. The chain is built from TRBV30 and TRBJ1-1, with TRBD1 matching over 9 bases. This TCR was recovered from an adult in good health. Source: peripheral blood, taken on day 0 of AZD1222 vaccination. The CDR3 nucleotides are TGTGCCTGGAGTTTTGGGGGGACAGGGCTAACTTTCTTT. Protein product: CAWSFGGTGLTFF. The whole variable domain, filled in from reference TRBV30 and TRBJ1-1, reads SQTIHQWPATLVQPVGSPLSLECTVEGTSNPNLYWYRQAAGRGLQLLFYSVGIGQISSEVPQNLSASRPQDRQFILSSKKLLLSDSGFYLCAWSFGGTGLTFFGQGTRLTVV.